The count of the clone carrying this T cell receptor (beta chain) is one. The sample is drawn from a study of sequential checkpoint blockade in melanoma. Study at large: First-line arms were nivolumab then ipilimumab, or the reverse, randomized 1:1. Both treatment sequences were followed by maintenance nivolumab.

This sample's treatment: randomized to nivolumab then ipilimumab (arm A) or the reverse (arm B). No patient had prior DNA-damaging chemotherapy. From thawed PBMCs, live CD3+CD8+ cells negative for CD19 and CD56 were sorted. Profiling relied on immunoSEQ multiplex PCR, and the TCRdb table lists in-frame clones only, not all of them. The sample lists more than 25,000 clones; roughly 89% were seen once. The source is a human donor with melanoma. This specimen consisted of CD8+ T cells sorted from blood (inferred from file names), obtained from a patient given nivolumab and ipilimumab in sequence.

The CDR3 nucleotides read TGTGCCAGTAGTATAGTTGCCCTAGCGGATGAAGCTTTCTTT. Residues: CASSIVALADEAFF. The chain carries TRBV19 and TRBJ1-1, with D hard to call. This CDR3 comprises 14 residues. The germline V gene encodes CDR1 LNHDA and CDR2 SQIVND (reference sequence). The V gene lost 1 base and the J gene lost 7 bases, with 13 bases spanning the gap.